The 9 T cell receptor beta chains listed next were all sequenced from one sample in a study of cytomegalovirus exposure and HLA in healthy donors. Use of 60 Vbeta and 13 Jbeta primers characterized the PCR. Measured with immunoSEQ multiplex PCR; TCRdb has only the in-frame clones, and not every one. This sample's table reports 65,000 to 85,000 clones. The sample consisted of PBMCs. Every receptor here comes from a woman between 25 and 40 years old in good health and CMV-seronegative.

Comment on this clone: The sample contains more than one DNA sequence encoding this CDR3. V is TRBV5-1 and J is TRBJ2-3; 8 nucleotides match TRBD1. J was trimmed by 0 bases and V by 2 bases; bases with no gene match: 2. The CDR3 totals 15 residues. Germline V gives CDR1 SGHRS, CDR2 YFSETQ. The CDR3 bases are TGCGCCAGCAGCTTACAGGGGGAGAGCACAGATACGCAGTATTTT. As protein: CASSLQGESTDTQYF.

This chain joins TRBV5-1 and TRBJ1-1; 7 positions match TRBD1. Germline V gives CDR1 SGHRS, CDR2 YFSETQ. J was trimmed by 0 bases and V by 4 bases; bases with no gene match: 6. This CDR3 is 15 amino acids long. The DNA of the CDR3 is TGCGCCAGCAGCCCCCGACAGGGACTGAACACTGAAGCTTTCTTT. Its protein is CASSPRQGLNTEAFF. The variable domain in full, completed from reference TRBV5-1 and TRBJ1-1, reads KAGVTQTPRYLIKTRGQQVTLSCSPISGHRSVSWYQQTPGQGLQFLFEYFSETQRNKGNFPGRFSGRQFSNSRSEMNVSTLELGDSALYLCASSPRQGLNTEAFFGQGTRLTVV.

This chain joins TRBV4-2 and TRBJ2-1; TRBD2 matches at 12 bases. With 5 bases clipped from V and 4 bases from J, the junction kept 6 bases outside the gene matches. The CDR3 covers 16 residues. CDR1 and CDR2 from the germline V gene are LGHNA and YNFKEQ. The CDR3 DNA reads as TGTGCCAGCAGCGCAACCGGGACTAGCGGGTACAATGAGCAGTTCTTC. This codes for CASSATGTSGYNEQFF.

The chain carries TRBV18 and TRBJ2-5; 7 bases are shared with TRBD1. Germline trimming cut 3 bases from V and 0 bases from J; bases unmatched to any gene: 4. The CDR3 is 15 amino acids. Germline V gives CDR1 KGHSH, CDR2 LQKENI. CDR3 loop: CASSPGQTYQETQYF. The CDR3, as DNA: TGTGCCAGCTCACCGGGACAGACTTACCAAGAGACCCAGTACTTC.

This chain links TRBV30 with TRBJ2-3; D might be TRBD2 (5 bases). V was cut by 3 bases and J by 6 bases, with 10 bases left in between. The CDR3 runs 12 residues. The germline V gene has CDR1 GTSNPN and CDR2 SVGIG (reference sequence). For the CDR3, the DNA is TGTGCCTGGAGCGGACTTGTGGATACGCAGTATTTT. It encodes CAWSGLVDTQYF. Combining the CDR3 with reference TRBV30 and TRBJ2-3 gives the whole variable domain SQTIHQWPATLVQPVGSPLSLECTVEGTSNPNLYWYRQAAGRGLQLLFYSVGIGQISSEVPQNLSASRPQDRQFILSSKKLLLSDSGFYLCAWSGLVDTQYFGPGTRLTVL.

The J gene is TRBJ1-5, the V gene TRBV28, with D unresolved. Germline V gives CDR1 MDHEN, CDR2 SYDVKM. Trimming stripped 5 bases from V and 2 bases from J, with 7 bases between. The CDR3 has 13 residues. The CDR3, as DNA: TGTGCCAGCAGTCGAGGAGGCAATCAGCCCCAGCATTTT. It yields the protein CASSRGGNQPQHF. The full variable domain, in which reference TRBV28 and TRBJ1-5 provide the parts outside the CDR3, is DVKVTQSSRYLVKRTGEKVFLECVQDMDHENMFWYRQDPGLGLRLIYFSYDVKMKEKGDIPEGYSVSREKKERFSLILESASTNQTSMYLCASSRGGNQPQHFGDGTRLSIL.

The J gene is TRBJ1-2, the V gene TRBV29-1; D may be TRBD1 (6 bases). The germline gives CDR1 SQVTM, CDR2 ANQGSEA. The CDR3 loop spans 13 amino acids. Deletions cut 7 bases from V and 8 bases from J, with 20 bases between. The CDR3 DNA follows: TGCAGCGGTCAGGGGCTTCTCGAGGACGGCTACACCTTC. It translates to CSGQGLLEDGYTF. The entire variable domain, with the rest obtained from reference TRBV29-1 and TRBJ1-2, is as follows: SAVISQKPSRDICQRGTSLTIQCQVDSQVTMMFWYRQQPGQSLTLIATANQGSEATYESGFVIDKFPISRPNLTFSTLTVSNMSPEDSSIYLCSGQGLLEDGYTFGSGTRLTVV.

V gene TRBV5-6 combines with J gene TRBJ2-3, with unresolved D. Trimming pared 4 bases from V and 9 bases from J, leaving 15 bases between. The CDR3 runs to 13 residues. Germline CDR1 and CDR2: SGHDT and YYEEEE. The CDR3 loop reads CASSPYYERTQYF. The CDR3 DNA reads TGTGCCAGCAGCCCCTACTACGAGCGAACGCAGTATTTT.

The chain links TRBV27 to TRBJ2-3; 11 bases are a match to TRBD2. The CDR3 totals 19 residues. The J segment lost 0 bases and the V segment lost 5 bases, leaving 13 bases of the junction unmatched. Germline lookup yields CDR1 MNHEY and CDR2 SMNVEV (reference sequence). As DNA, the CDR3 is TGTGCCAGCAGTCGACTAGCGGGGCTAGGGACTACTAGCACAGATACGCAGTATTTT. This translates into CASSRLAGLGTTSTDTQYF.